The source of this T cell receptor (beta chain) is a study of blood T cell repertoires in COVID-19. TCRdb's table, derived via immunoSEQ multiplex PCR, lists solely in-frame clones and lacks some. The sample holds roughly 280,000 clones, under 90% seen once. The CDR3 is made up of 17 amino acids. V usage is TRBV21-1 and J usage is TRBJ1-5; TRBD1, as called in the table, went unchecked against the DNA. TRBV21-1 is a listed pseudogene. Sequenced input: PBMCs or T cells enriched from blood (not recorded which). The origin of this receptor is a woman in her fifties or sixties who had recovered from COVID-19. CDR3: CASSKPDRASSNQPQHF. Written as DNA, the CDR3 is TGTGCCAGCAGCAAACCGGACAGGGCCTCTAGCAATCAGCCCCAGCATTTT.